The 14 T cell receptor beta chains below come from one sample, sequenced in a study of T cells in Graves' hyperthyroidism and ophthalmopathy. It was RNA transcripts that yielded the amplified TCR beta CDR3 regions. First-round RT-PCR targeting the TCR CDR3 was performed with the HTBI primer set. TCRdb fed the multiplex PCR reads into MiXCR, producing one record per CDR3 protein. Of 640,000 or so distinct CDR3 sequences listed, approximately 14% are singletons. The material sequenced was blood. The receptors shown here come from a woman aged 35 to 49 with Graves' ophthalmopathy.

This clonotype showed up many times. V is TRBV7-8 and J is TRBJ2-7; 7 bases align to TRBD2. The CDR3 is 19 residues long. Unmatched junction bases numbered 16, after V lost 2 bases and J lost 0 bases. CDR1 and CDR2 from the germline V gene are SGHVS and FQNEAQ. The CDR3 sequence: CASSLWGYGVAGDSYEQYF. In DNA form, the CDR3 reads TGTGCCAGCAGCTTATGGGGGTATGGGGTAGCGGGCGACTCCTACGAGCAGTACTTC.

This clonotype was seen many times. The chain combines TRBV12-3 or TRBV12-4 with TRBJ2-2; TRBD2 matches at 12 bases. The CDR3 is 15 residues long. V lost 7 bases and J lost 5; bases outside the gene matches: 5. In nucleotides, the CDR3 is TGTGCCAGCACTACTAGCGGGAGGTCGACCGGGGAGCTGTTTTTT. This codes for CASTTSGRSTGELFF.

This clonotype was counted many times. This chain uses TRBV3-1 with TRBJ2-5; 7 positions match TRBD1. The CDR3 sequence is 14 residues long. Per germline, CDR1 LGHDT and CDR2 YNNKEL (reference sequence). J lost 5 bases, V lost 5 bases, and 8 bases had no gene match. CDR3 residues: CASSGDSYGETQYF. DNA of the CDR3: TGTGCCAGCAGCGGGGACAGCTACGGGGAGACCCAGTACTTC.

This clonotype occurred many times. The chain combines TRBV28 with TRBJ2-7, with no clear D. This CDR3 has 13 amino acids. The V end lost 8 bases, the J end lost 0 bases, and 11 bases lay between the germline ends. From germline, CDR1 is MDHEN and CDR2 SYDVKM. CDR3 nucleotide sequence: TGTGCCAGCTATTCGACGGACTCCTACGAGCAGTACTTC. It specifies CASYSTDSYEQYF. Looking up the rest from reference TRBV28 and TRBJ2-7 gives the full variable domain: DVKVTQSSRYLVKRTGEKVFLECVQDMDHENMFWYRQDPGLGLRLIYFSYDVKMKEKGDIPEGYSVSREKKERFSLILESASTNQTSMYLCASYSTDSYEQYFGPGTRLTVT.

This clonotype came up many times. The rearrangement uses TRBV28 and TRBJ1-1; possible D gene TRBD1, 5 bases. The CDR3 runs to 17 residues. Germline V gene lookup returns CDR1 MDHEN and CDR2 SYDVKM. The V end lost 7 bases, the J end lost 0 bases, and 21 bases lay between the germline ends. This chain's CDR3 is CASMISRAAPLNTEAFF. CDR3 nucleotide sequence: TGTGCCAGCATGATTAGCAGGGCAGCCCCTCTGAACACTGAAGCTTTCTTT.

This clonotype has ten or more counts. The gene calls are TRBV19 and TRBJ2-2; possibly TRBD2 for D (6 bases). Trimming took off 7 bases at V and 2 bases at J, with 11 bases between the two ends. Germline V gene lookup returns CDR1 LNHDA and CDR2 SQIVND (reference sequence). The CDR3 has 14 amino acids. The chain's CDR3 is CASTRLVNTGELFF. DNA for the CDR3: TGTGCCAGTACTCGACTAGTTAACACCGGGGAGCTGTTTTTT.

This clonotype was counted many times. The chain recombines TRBV6-5 with TRBJ1-2; 7 nucleotides line up with TRBD1. The germline V gene has CDR1 MNHEY and CDR2 SVGAGI. Trimming at V came to 6 bases and at J to 3 bases, leaving 4 bases not matched to a gene. This CDR3 has 13 residues. CDR3 bases: TGTGCCAGCAGCGTCGGACAGGACTATGGCTACACCTTC. As protein: CASSVGQDYGYTF.

This clonotype appeared many times. This chain links TRBV7-2 with TRBJ1-1; D gene ambiguous. Germline values: CDR1 SGHTA, CDR2 FQGNSA. CDR3 length: 14 residues. V was clipped by 7 bases and J by 4 bases, with 16 bases between them. This chain's CDR3 is CASIVRLDGTEAFF. In DNA form, the CDR3 reads TGTGCCAGCATCGTGCGGTTGGATGGCACTGAAGCTTTCTTT. Supplemented by reference TRBV7-2 and TRBJ1-1, the full variable domain reads GAGVSQSPSNKVTEKGKDVELRCDPISGHTALYWYRQSLGQGLEFLIYFQGNSAPDKSGLPSDRFSAERTGGSVSTLTIQRTQQEDSAVYLCASIVRLDGTEAFFGQGTRLTVV.

In this sample, this clonotype turned up a few times. The chain couples TRBV30 to TRBJ2-7; possibly TRBD1 for D (6 bases). V dropped 0 bases and J dropped 4 bases, with 10 bases sitting between them. CDR1 is GTSNPN and CDR2 is SVGIG in the germline V gene (reference sequence). The CDR3 length is 13 residues. This chain's CDR3 is CAWSVGQPYEQYF. As DNA, the CDR3 is TGTGCCTGGAGTGTTGGACAGCCTTACGAGCAGTACTTC. Together with reference TRBV30 and TRBJ2-7, the CDR3 gives the full variable domain: SQTIHQWPATLVQPVGSPLSLECTVEGTSNPNLYWYRQAAGRGLQLLFYSVGIGQISSEVPQNLSASRPQDRQFILSSKKLLLSDSGFYLCAWSVGQPYEQYFGPGTRLTVT.

This clonotype was detected ten times or more. The rearrangement joins TRBV30 to TRBJ1-1; no clear D gene. V lost 0 bases, J lost 0 bases, and 5 bases lay in between. The CDR3 contains 13 residues. Germline V gene sequence: CDR1 GTSNPN, CDR2 SVGIG (reference sequence). The CDR3 sequence is CAWSVQMNTEAFF. Written as DNA, the CDR3 is TGTGCCTGGAGTGTACAAATGAACACTGAAGCTTTCTTT.

Many counts were recorded for this clonotype. V gene TRBV29-1 combines with J gene TRBJ2-7; 8 bases map to TRBD1. Trimming cost V 7 bases and J 3 bases; bases outside gene matches: 8. The germline V gene encodes CDR1 SQVTM and CDR2 ANQGSEA. This CDR3 contains 13 residues. CDR3 nucleotides: TGCAGCGGACTCGGACAGGGAGGCTACGAGCAGTACTTC. It encodes CSGLGQGGYEQYF.

The chain combines TRBV6-1 with TRBJ1-1; possible D gene TRBD1, 5 bases. Germline V gene sequence: CDR1 MNHNS, CDR2 SASEGT. This CDR3 region has 14 residues. V was trimmed by 7 bases and J by 0 bases, leaving 12 bases between them. DNA of the CDR3: TGTGCCAGCAAACCGGGACCGCTGAACACTGAAGCTTTCTTT. It codes for CASKPGPLNTEAFF.

This chain connects TRBV6-1 to TRBJ1-5, with no clear D. Germline CDR1 reads MNHNS; CDR2 reads SASEGT. This CDR3 is built from 15 residues. V lost 5 bases to trimming and J lost 0 bases, with 11 bases between them. This CDR3 is CASSPPVGSNQPQHF. DNA for the CDR3: TGTGCCAGCAGTCCCCCAGTGGGTAGCAATCAGCCCCAGCATTTT.

This clonotype was counted many times. The chain's CDR3 is CASSYRTGYGYTF. CDR3 DNA sequence: TGTGCCAGCAGTTACCGGACAGGATATGGCTACACCTTC. The V gene is TRBV6-2 or TRBV6-3, the J gene TRBJ1-2; 7 nucleotides line up with TRBD1. The germline CDR1 and CDR2 sequences are MNHEY and SVGEGT. V gave up 2 bases and J gave up 5 bases; unmatched junction bases: 2. This CDR3 spans 13 amino acids.